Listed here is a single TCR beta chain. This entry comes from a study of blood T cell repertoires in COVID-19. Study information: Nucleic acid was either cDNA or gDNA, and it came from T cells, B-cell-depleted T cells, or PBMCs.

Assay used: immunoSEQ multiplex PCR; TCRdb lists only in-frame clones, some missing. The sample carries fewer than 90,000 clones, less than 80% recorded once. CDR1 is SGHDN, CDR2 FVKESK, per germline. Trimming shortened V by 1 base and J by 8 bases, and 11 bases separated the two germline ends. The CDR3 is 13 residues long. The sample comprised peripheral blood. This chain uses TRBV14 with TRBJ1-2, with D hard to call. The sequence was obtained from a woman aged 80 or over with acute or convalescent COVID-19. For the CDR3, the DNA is TGTGCCAGCAGCCAAGTTTTCGGAGGCGGCTACACCTTC. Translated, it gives CASSQVFGGGYTF.